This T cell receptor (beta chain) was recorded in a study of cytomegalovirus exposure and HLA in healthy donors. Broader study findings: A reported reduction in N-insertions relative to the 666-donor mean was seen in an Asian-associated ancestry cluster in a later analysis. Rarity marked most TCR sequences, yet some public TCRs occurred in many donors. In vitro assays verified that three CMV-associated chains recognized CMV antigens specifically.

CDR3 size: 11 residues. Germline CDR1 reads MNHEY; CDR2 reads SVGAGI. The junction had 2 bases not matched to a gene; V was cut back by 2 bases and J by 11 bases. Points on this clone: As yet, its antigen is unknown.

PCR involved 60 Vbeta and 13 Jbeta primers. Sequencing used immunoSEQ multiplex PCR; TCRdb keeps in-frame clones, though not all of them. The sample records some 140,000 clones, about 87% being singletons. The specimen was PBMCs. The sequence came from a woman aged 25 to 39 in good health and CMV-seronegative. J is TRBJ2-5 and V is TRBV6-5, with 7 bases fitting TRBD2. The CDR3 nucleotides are TGTGCCAGCAGTTACGGGGGGGAGCAGTACTTC. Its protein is CASSYGGEQYF.